Presented here are 26 T cell receptor beta chains from one specimen sequenced in a study of blood T cell repertoires in COVID-19. Sequencing was performed with immunoSEQ multiplex PCR; in TCRdb, only in-frame clones are kept and a portion is missing. The sample has 250,000 to 350,000 clones, roughly 80% seen once; the top ten hold 15% to 19%. Material: peripheral blood. These receptors all stem from a person aged 70 to 80 with COVID-19, enrolled during active disease.

The chain couples TRBV6-2 or TRBV6-3 to TRBJ2-1; D is perhaps TRBD2 (6 bases). Germline V gives CDR1 MNHEY, CDR2 SVGEGT. The V end was cut by 4 bases, the J end by 5 bases, with 21 bases between. The CDR3 is made up of 17 amino acids. CDR3 residues: CASSLYIAGFRDNEQFF. The CDR3 DNA is TGTGCCAGCAGTTTATATATTGCGGGATTTCGTGACAATGAGCAGTTCTTC.

This chain connects TRBV6-2 or TRBV6-3 to TRBJ2-2; 7 nucleotides agree with TRBD2. The CDR3 runs 14 residues. The germline V gene has CDR1 MNHEY and CDR2 SVGEGT. V trimming: 6 bases; J trimming: 6 bases; junction bases outside the gene matches: 7. For the CDR3, the DNA is TGTGCCAGCAGCGACGCTGGGGGGGCCGGGGAGCTGTTTTTT. Translating it yields CASSDAGGAGELFF.

With regard to this clone: Relative to the germline gene, one junction end is altered; a read error may explain this. In nucleotides, the CDR3 is TGTGCCAGCAGTAACTCCTTGGCTGTGAACACTGAAGCTTTCTTT. Protein sequence: CASSNSLAVNTEAFF. The chain uses TRBV6-5 and TRBJ1-1; unclear D gene. The CDR3 spans 15 residues. Germline V lookup: CDR1 MNHEY, CDR2 SVGAGI.

The gene calls are TRBV5-1 and TRBJ1-1; 8 bases match TRBD1. This CDR3 has 15 amino acids. The ends lost 2 bases at V and 1 base at J; junction bases unmatched: 4. The germline gives CDR1 SGHRS, CDR2 YFSETQ. The CDR3 here is CASSFGQGKNTEAFF. CDR3 sequence (DNA): TGCGCCAGCAGCTTCGGACAGGGAAAGAACACTGAAGCTTTCTTT.

This chain links TRBV21-1 with TRBJ1-1; TRBD1, the D gene given by the table, was not confirmed from the DNA. TRBV21-1 is described as a pseudogene. CDR3 length: 12 residues. The chain's CDR3 is CASSKGTAEAFF. CDR3 bases: TGTGCCAGCAGCAAGGGGACAGCTGAAGCTTTCTTT.

The chain combines TRBV19 with TRBJ1-3; 7 bases fit TRBD1. Germline V gives CDR1 LNHDA, CDR2 SQIVND (reference sequence). The CDR3 extends over 18 amino acids. V trimming: 4 bases; J trimming: 0 bases; junction bases outside the gene matches: 12. DNA of the CDR3: TGTGCCAGTAGTACATCCGGGACAGACTTTTTCTCTGGAAACACCATATATTTT. It translates to CASSTSGTDFFSGNTIYF.

V gene TRBV4-2 combines with J gene TRBJ1-1, with D perhaps matching TRBD1 (5 bases). Germline loops: CDR1 LGHNA, CDR2 YNFKEQ. Trimming stripped 2 bases from V and 4 bases from J, with 14 bases between. This CDR3 has 15 amino acids. The CDR3 region has the DNA TGTGCCAGCAGCCAACACCAGGACACCGCCACTGAAGCTTTCTTT. Its translation: CASSQHQDTATEAFF.

The CDR3 DNA reads as TGTGCCAGCTCACGTATAGGGGGAAGAAGCAATCAGCCCCAGCATTTT. It is translated as CASSRIGGRSNQPQHF. The V call is TRBV18, the J call TRBJ1-5, with a possible D match to TRBD1 (6 bases). The V gene's germline CDR1 is KGHSH and CDR2 LQKENI. Trimming removed 4 bases at V and 1 base at J, with 14 bases between. The CDR3 consists of 16 residues.

The rearrangement joins TRBV6-5 to TRBJ2-1; the match to TRBD2 covers 9 bases. The junction had 6 bases not matched to a gene; V was cut back by 2 bases and J by 7 bases. The CDR3 sequence is 15 residues long. Germline CDR1 is MNHEY and CDR2 is SVGAGI. As DNA, the CDR3 is TGTGCCAGCAGTTACGGGCTAGCGGGATTGAATGAGCAGTTCTTC. Translation gives CASSYGLAGLNEQFF.

This clone was seen repeatedly, ten times or more. The chain has TRBV10-2 and TRBJ2-7; tentatively, D is TRBD2 (6 bases). Germline V gene lookup returns CDR1 WSHSY and CDR2 SAAADI. V gave up 3 bases and J gave up 7 bases, with 10 bases separating them. This CDR3 is 12 amino acids long. The CDR3: CASSDGGWEQYF. In DNA form, the CDR3 reads TGCGCCAGCAGTGACGGGGGTTGGGAGCAGTACTTC.

The V call is TRBV24-1, the J call TRBJ1-5, with unresolved D. CDR1 and CDR2 from the germline V gene are KGHDR and SFDVKD. The CDR3 has 14 amino acids. Trimming took off 9 bases at V and 6 bases at J, with 17 bases between the two ends. CDR3: CATGGGGGLQPQHF. The CDR3 DNA is TGTGCCACCGGCGGTGGTGGAGGCCTTCAGCCCCAGCATTTT.

The rearrangement uses TRBV4-3 and TRBJ2-7; TRBD2 agrees at 12 bases. CDR3 length: 18 residues. Losses at the gene ends were 2 bases for V and 1 base for J; bases not matched to a gene: 9. Germline assignment: CDR1 LGHNA and CDR2 YSLEER. DNA for the CDR3: TGCGCCAGCAGCCAACTAGCGGGGGGGCCCCTCGGGTCCTACGAGCAGTACTTC. It codes for CASSQLAGGPLGSYEQYF.

This sequence joins TRBV7-3 and TRBJ2-2, with D tentatively TRBD2 (6 bases). V gave up 2 bases and J gave up 0 bases, with 10 bases separating them. The CDR3 is 16 residues long. Germline values: CDR1 SGHTA, CDR2 FQGTGA. The CDR3 nucleotides read TGTGCCAGCAGCTTACAGGGAGGCTCGAACACCGGGGAGCTGTTTTTT. Translating it yields CASSLQGGSNTGELFF.

The chain joins TRBV5-1 to TRBJ1-1; 9 positions agree with TRBD1. Unmatched junction bases numbered 12, after V lost 7 bases and J lost 2 bases. CDR1 SGHRS and CDR2 YFSETQ come from the germline V gene. CDR3 length equals 16 residues. The DNA for the CDR3 is TGCGCCAGCGCTACCCTTAGACAGGGGGAAAACACTGAAGCTTTCTTT. Translating gives CASATLRQGENTEAFF.

This clone was detected only once. J is TRBJ1-6 and V is TRBV30; no clear D. V lost 3 bases and J lost 9, with 12 bases in between. From germline, CDR1 is GTSNPN and CDR2 SVGIG (reference sequence). This CDR3 contains 13 residues. The CDR3 is CAWRLGESSPLHF. The CDR3 DNA reads as TGTGCCTGGAGGTTGGGAGAGAGTTCACCCCTCCACTTT. Supplemented by reference TRBV30 and TRBJ1-6, the full variable domain reads SQTIHQWPATLVQPVGSPLSLECTVEGTSNPNLYWYRQAAGRGLQLLFYSVGIGQISSEVPQNLSASRPQDRQFILSSKKLLLSDSGFYLCAWRLGESSPLHFGNGTRLTVT.

The chain employs TRBV19 and TRBJ1-1; 8 nucleotides align to TRBD1. This CDR3 region has 14 residues. V trimming: 7 bases; J trimming: 6 bases; junction bases outside the gene matches: 10. CDR1 and CDR2 (germline): LNHDA, SQIVND (reference sequence). The CDR3 protein is CASMFAGGVSEAFF. CDR3 sequence (DNA): TGTGCCAGTATGTTCGCAGGGGGCGTTTCTGAAGCTTTCTTT.

For this clone: This sample includes further DNA sequences coding for the same CDR3. This chain links TRBV2 with TRBJ2-1, with TRBD2 matching 12 bases. Trimming took 5 bases from V and 5 from J; bases not matched to a gene: 4. CDR3 length equals 15 residues. CDR1 is SNHLY, CDR2 FYNNEI, per germline. This chain's CDR3 is CASSPRLAGDNEQFF. CDR3 coding DNA: TGTGCCAGCAGTCCGCGACTAGCGGGAGACAATGAGCAGTTCTTC.

This chain links TRBV21-1 with TRBJ1-2; no check of the table's D call, TRBD1, against the DNA was made. TRBV21-1 has pseudogene status. The CDR3 sequence is 14 residues long. CDR3: CASSLGDSRDGYTF. CDR3 coding DNA: TGTGCCAGCAGCCTTGGGGACAGCAGAGATGGCTACACCTTC.

The chain links TRBV19 to TRBJ1-3; perhaps TRBD1 as D (5 bases). V lost 3 bases and J 0 bases, leaving 9 bases between the germline ends. CDR1 and CDR2 (germline): LNHDA, SQIVND (reference sequence). This CDR3 is 15 amino acids long. The CDR3 DNA sequence: TGTGCCAGTAGTATCGACAGTCACTCTGGAAACACCATATATTTT. It translates to CASSIDSHSGNTIYF. The variable domain in full, completed from reference TRBV19 and TRBJ1-3, reads DGGITQSPKYLFRKEGQNVTLSCEQNLNHDAMYWYRQDPGQGLRLIYYSQIVNDFQKGDIAEGYSVSREKKESFPLTVTSAQKNPTAFYLCASSIDSHSGNTIYFGEGSWLTVV.

The genes are TRBV11-1 and TRBJ2-5; the D is unclear. The CDR3 length is 13 residues. CDR1 SGHAT and CDR2 FQDESV come from the germline V gene (reference sequence). Trimming took 2 bases from V and 2 from J, leaving 6 bases between them. DNA of the CDR3: TGTGCCAGCAGCTTAACACTACAAGAGACCCAGTACTTC. Translation: CASSLTLQETQYF.

This chain uses TRBV5-1 with TRBJ1-1; D is undetermined. This CDR3 comprises 16 residues. Germline CDR1 SGHRS, CDR2 YFSETQ. Trimming cost V 0 bases and J 1 base, with 13 bases left between them. CDR3 nucleotides: TGCGCCAGCAGCTTGGGTCTGCTCTTACAGAACACTGAAGCTTTCTTT. Amino acids: CASSLGLLLQNTEAFF.

The chain is built from TRBV6-5 and TRBJ1-1, with TRBD1 as a possible D gene (6 bases). Germline values: CDR1 MNHEY, CDR2 SVGAGI. Trimming pared 6 bases from V and 7 bases from J, leaving 9 bases between. This CDR3 has 11 amino acids. Here the CDR3 reads CASRTDSEAFF. The CDR3 nucleotides are TGTGCCAGCAGAACGGACAGTGAAGCTTTCTTT.

CDR3 amino acids: CASSHLGGEQFF. CDR3 DNA sequence: TGTGCCAGCAGCCACCTAGGTGGTGAGCAGTTCTTC. The chain joins TRBV3-1 (or the pseudogene TRBV3-2) to TRBJ2-1; the D is unclear. V lost 3 bases, J lost 9 bases, and 9 bases lay in between. CDR1 LGHDT and CDR2 YNNKEL come from the germline V gene (reference sequence). The CDR3 is 12 amino acids.

This clone occurred once. The chain recombines TRBV19 with TRBJ2-1; 9 bases are a match to TRBD1. The length of the CDR3 is 14 residues. Unmatched junction bases numbered 7, after V lost 5 bases and J lost 8 bases. CDR1 and CDR2 (germline): LNHDA, SQIVND (reference sequence). CDR3: CASSPKGQGYEQFF. CDR3 coding DNA: TGTGCCAGTAGTCCAAAGGGACAGGGTTATGAGCAGTTCTTC. The full variable domain, with the rest looked up from reference TRBV19 and TRBJ2-1, is DGGITQSPKYLFRKEGQNVTLSCEQNLNHDAMYWYRQDPGQGLRLIYYSQIVNDFQKGDIAEGYSVSREKKESFPLTVTSAQKNPTAFYLCASSPKGQGYEQFFGPGTRLTVL.

The V and J genes are TRBV5-1 and TRBJ1-1; 7 nucleotides agree with TRBD1. CDR3 length: 14 residues. The V segment lost 0 bases and the J segment 4 bases; nucleotides outside the gene matches: 3. Germline CDR1 and CDR2: SGHRS and YFSETQ. The CDR3 sequence: CASSLDRGGTEAFF. Written as DNA, the CDR3 is TGCGCCAGCAGCTTGGACAGGGGTGGCACTGAAGCTTTCTTT.

The chain carries TRBV7-8 and TRBJ2-7; TRBD2 matches 8 bases. Germline CDR1 is SGHVS and CDR2 is FQNEAQ. V lost 9 bases, J lost 2 bases, and 3 bases stayed unmatched. The CDR3 runs 12 residues. The CDR3 is CASFSGAYEQYF. For the CDR3, the DNA is TGTGCCAGTTTTAGCGGGGCCTACGAGCAGTACTTC.